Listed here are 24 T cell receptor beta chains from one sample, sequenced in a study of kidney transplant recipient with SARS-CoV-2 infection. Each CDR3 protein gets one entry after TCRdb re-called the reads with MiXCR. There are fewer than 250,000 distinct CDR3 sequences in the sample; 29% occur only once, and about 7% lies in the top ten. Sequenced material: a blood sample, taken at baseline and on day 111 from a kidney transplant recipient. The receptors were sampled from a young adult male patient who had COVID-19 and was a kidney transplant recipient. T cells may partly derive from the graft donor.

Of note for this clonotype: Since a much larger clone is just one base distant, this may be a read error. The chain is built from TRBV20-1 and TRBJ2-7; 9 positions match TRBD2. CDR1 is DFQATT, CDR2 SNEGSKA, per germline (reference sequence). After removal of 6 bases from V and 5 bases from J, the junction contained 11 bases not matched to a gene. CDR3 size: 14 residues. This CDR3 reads CSAPRGLASHEQYF. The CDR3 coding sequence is TGCAGTGCCCCCCGGGGACTAGCAAGCCACGAGCAGTACTTC.

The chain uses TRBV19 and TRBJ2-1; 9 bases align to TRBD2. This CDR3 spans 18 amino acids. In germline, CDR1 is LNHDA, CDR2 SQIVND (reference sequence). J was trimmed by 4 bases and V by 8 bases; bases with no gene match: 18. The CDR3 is CASGIFRGSGSSYNEQFF. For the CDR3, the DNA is TGTGCCAGTGGCATATTCCGCGGTAGCGGGAGTAGTTACAATGAGCAGTTCTTC.

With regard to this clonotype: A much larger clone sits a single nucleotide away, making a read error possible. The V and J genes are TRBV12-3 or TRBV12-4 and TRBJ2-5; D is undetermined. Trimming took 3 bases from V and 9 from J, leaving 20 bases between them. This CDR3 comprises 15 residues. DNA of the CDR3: TGTGCCAGCAGTTTTCGATTTAGGGATTCGGAGTCCCAGTACTTC. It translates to CASSFRFRDSESQYF.

CDR3 amino acids: CASSSEAGVWEQFF. In nucleotides, the CDR3 is TGTGCCAGCAGCTCAGAAGCGGGAGTTTGGGAGCAGTTCTTC. The rearrangement uses TRBV11-3 and TRBJ2-1, with 8 nucleotides matching TRBD2. This CDR3 comprises 14 residues. The germline V gene has CDR1 SGHNT and CDR2 YENEEA. The junction had 9 bases not matched to a gene; V was cut back by 4 bases and J by 10 bases.

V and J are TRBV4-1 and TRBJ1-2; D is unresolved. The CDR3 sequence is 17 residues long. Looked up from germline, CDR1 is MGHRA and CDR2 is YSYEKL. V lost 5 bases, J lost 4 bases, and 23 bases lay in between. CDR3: CASSRVLQNRKTYGYTF. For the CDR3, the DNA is TGCGCCAGCAGCAGGGTTCTCCAGAACCGAAAGACCTATGGCTACACCTTC.

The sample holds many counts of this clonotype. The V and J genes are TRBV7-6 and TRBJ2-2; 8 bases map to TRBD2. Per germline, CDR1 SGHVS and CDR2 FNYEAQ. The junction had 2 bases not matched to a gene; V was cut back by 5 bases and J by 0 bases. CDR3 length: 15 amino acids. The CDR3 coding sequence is TGTGCCAGCAGCCGACTAGCGCCGAACACCGGGGAGCTGTTTTTT. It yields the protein CASSRLAPNTGELFF.

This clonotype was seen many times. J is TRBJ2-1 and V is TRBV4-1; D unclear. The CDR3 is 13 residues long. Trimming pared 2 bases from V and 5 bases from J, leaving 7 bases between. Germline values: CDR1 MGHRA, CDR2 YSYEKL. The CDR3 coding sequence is TGCGCCAGCAGCCAAAGAACGGACAATGAGCAGTTCTTC. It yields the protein CASSQRTDNEQFF.

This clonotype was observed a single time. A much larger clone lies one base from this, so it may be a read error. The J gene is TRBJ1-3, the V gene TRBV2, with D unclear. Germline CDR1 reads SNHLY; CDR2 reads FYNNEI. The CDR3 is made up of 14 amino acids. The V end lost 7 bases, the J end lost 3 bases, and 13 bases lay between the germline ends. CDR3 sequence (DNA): TGTGCCAGCATCCCCGGGAGTTTTGGAAACACCATATATTTT. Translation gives CASIPGSFGNTIYF.

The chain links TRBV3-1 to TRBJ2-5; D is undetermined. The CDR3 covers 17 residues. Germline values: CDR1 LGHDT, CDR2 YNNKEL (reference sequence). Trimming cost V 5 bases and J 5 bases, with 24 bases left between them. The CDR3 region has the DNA TGTGCCAGCAGCGTCAGCATTCCCATTTCTTCCTCTGAGACCCAGTACTTC. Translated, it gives CASSVSIPISSSETQYF.

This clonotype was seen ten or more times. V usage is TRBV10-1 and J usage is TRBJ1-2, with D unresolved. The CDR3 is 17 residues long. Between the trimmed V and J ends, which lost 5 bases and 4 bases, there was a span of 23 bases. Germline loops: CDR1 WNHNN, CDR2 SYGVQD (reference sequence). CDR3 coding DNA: TGCGCCAGCAGTTTTGGAGGAAGATCGCGAAAGACCTATGGCTACACCTTC. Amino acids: CASSFGGRSRKTYGYTF.

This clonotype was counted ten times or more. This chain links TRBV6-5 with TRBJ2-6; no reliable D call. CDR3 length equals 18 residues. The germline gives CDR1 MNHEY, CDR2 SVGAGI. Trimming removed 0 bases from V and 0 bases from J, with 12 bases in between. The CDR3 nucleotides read TGTGCCAGCAGTTACTCCTCGTTTGCGTACTCTGGGGCCAACGTCCTGACTTTC. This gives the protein CASSYSSFAYSGANVLTF.

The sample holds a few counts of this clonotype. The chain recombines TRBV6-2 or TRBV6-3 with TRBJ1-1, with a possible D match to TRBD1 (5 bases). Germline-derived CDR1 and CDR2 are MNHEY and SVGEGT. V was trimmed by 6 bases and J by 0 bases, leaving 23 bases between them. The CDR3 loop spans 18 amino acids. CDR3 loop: CASRRGGARGKLNTEAFF. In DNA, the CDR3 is TGTGCCAGCAGAAGGGGAGGAGCTCGTGGAAAGCTGAACACTGAAGCTTTCTTT.

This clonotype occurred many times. The CDR3 bases are TGTGCCAGCAGCGAGCTGGGGGTCGTTAGAAAGACCTATGGCTACACCTTC. Translation gives CASSELGVVRKTYGYTF. The V gene is TRBV16, the J gene TRBJ1-2; weak D call: TRBD1 (5 bases). This CDR3 is built from 17 residues. In germline, CDR1 is KGHSY, CDR2 FQNENV. Trimming pared 5 bases from V and 4 bases from J, leaving 23 bases between.

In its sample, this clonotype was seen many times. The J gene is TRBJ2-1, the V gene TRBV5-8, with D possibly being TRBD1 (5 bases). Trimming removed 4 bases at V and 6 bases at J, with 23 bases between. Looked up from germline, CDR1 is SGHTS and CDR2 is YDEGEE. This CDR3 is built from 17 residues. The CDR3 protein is CASSTATAFQLSNEQFF. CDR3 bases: TGTGCCAGCAGCACGGCGACAGCGTTCCAACTAAGCAATGAGCAGTTCTTC.

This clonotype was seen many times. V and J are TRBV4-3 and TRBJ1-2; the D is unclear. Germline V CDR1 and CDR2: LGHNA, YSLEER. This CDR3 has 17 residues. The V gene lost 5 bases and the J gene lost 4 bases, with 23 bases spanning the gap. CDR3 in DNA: TGCGCCAGCAGCGGGTTTGTAGGACGTCGAAAGACCTATGGCTACACCTTC. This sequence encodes CASSGFVGRRKTYGYTF.

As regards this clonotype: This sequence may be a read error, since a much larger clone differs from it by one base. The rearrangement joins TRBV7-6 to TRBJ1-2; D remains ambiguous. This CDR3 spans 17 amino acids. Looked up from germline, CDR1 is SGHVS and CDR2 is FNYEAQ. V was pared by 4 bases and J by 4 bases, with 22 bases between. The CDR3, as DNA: TGTGCCAGCAGCTCAAAACTTAAGTGCCGAAAGACCTATGGCTACACCTTC. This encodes CASSSKLKCRKTYGYTF. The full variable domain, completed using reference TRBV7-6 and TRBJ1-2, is GAGVSQSPRYKVTKRGQDVALRCDPISGHVSLYWYRQALGQGPEFLTYFNYEAQQDKSGLPNDRFSAERPEGSISTLTIQRTEQRDSAMYRCASSSKLKCRKTYGYTFGSGTRLTVV.

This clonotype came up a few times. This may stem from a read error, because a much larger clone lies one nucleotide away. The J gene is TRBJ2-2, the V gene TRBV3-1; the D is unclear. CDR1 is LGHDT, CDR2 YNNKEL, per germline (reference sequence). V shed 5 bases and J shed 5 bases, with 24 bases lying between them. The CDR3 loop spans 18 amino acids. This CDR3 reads CASSVRCPISGLTGELFF. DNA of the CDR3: TGTGCCAGCAGCGTACGTTGTCCCATTTCAGGCTTGACCGGGGAGCTGTTTTTT.

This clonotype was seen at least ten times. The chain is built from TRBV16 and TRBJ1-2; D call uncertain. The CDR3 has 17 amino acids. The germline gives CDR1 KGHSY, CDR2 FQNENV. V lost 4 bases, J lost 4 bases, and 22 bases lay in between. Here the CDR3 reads CASSLKRVVRKTYGYTF. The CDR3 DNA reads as TGTGCCAGCAGCCTTAAGAGGGTCGTTAGAAAGACCTATGGCTACACCTTC.

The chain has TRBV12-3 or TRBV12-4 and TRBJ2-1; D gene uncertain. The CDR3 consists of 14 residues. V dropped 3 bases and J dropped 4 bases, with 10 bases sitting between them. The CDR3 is CASSLPERYNEQFF. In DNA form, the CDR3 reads TGTGCCAGCAGTTTGCCCGAAAGATACAATGAGCAGTTCTTC.

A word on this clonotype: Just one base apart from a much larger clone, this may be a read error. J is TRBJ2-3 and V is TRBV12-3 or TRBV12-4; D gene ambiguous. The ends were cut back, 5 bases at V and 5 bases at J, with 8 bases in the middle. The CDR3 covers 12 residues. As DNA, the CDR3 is TGTGCCAGCAGTACACCTATAGATACGCAGTATTTT. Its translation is CASSTPIDTQYF.

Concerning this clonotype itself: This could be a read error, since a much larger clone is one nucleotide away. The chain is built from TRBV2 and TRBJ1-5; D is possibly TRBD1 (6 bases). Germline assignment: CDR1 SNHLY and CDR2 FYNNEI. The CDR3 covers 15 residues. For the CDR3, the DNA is TGTGCCAGCAGTGAAATCAGGACAGTTGATCAGTCCCAGCATTTT. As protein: CASSEIRTVDQSQHF.

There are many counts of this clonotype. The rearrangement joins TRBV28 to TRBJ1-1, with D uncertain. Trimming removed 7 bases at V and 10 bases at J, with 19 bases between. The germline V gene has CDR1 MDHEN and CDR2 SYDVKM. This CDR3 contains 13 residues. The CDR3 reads CASTPSPPGGAFF. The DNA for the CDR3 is TGTGCCAGCACCCCGTCCCCTCCCGGAGGAGCTTTCTTT. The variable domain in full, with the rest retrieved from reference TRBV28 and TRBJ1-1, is DVKVTQSSRYLVKRTGEKVFLECVQDMDHENMFWYRQDPGLGLRLIYFSYDVKMKEKGDIPEGYSVSREKKERFSLILESASTNQTSMYLCASTPSPPGGAFFGQGTRLTVV.

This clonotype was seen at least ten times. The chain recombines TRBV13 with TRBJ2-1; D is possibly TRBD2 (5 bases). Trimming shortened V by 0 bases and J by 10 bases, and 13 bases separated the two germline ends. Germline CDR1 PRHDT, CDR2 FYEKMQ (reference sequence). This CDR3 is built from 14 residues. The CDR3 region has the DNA TGTGCCAGCAGCTTAGGCAAAGGACTTTCGGAGCAGTTCTTC. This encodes CASSLGKGLSEQFF.

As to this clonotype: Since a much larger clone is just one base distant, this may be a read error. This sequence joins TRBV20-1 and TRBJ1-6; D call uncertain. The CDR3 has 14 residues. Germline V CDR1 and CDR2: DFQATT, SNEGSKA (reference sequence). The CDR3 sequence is CSAYSSSCNSPLHF. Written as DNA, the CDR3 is TGCAGTGCCTATTCCTCTTCCTGTAATTCACCCCTCCACTTT.